The source of this TCR beta chain is a study of regulatory T cells in long-lasting Graves disease. Investigators prepared the TCR beta libraries by applying iRepertoire HTBI primers and Arm-PCR of CDR3 regions. MiXCR, run by TCRdb on the multiplex PCR reads, gives a single entry per CDR3 protein. The repertoire holds about 540,000 distinct CDR3 sequences, with roughly 13% as singletons. This clonotype was seen many times. The time point was: newly diagnosed GD, antithyroid drugs for less than 3 months. The TCR library used RNA extracted from PBMCs. This same sample was also part of a study on T cells in Graves' hyperthyroidism and ophthalmopathy.

The TCR was taken from a man aged 30-40 years with Graves disease. Material: peripheral blood mononuclear cells (PBMCs), obtained at new diagnosis, from a patient treated with antithyroid drugs.

CDR3 sequence (DNA): TGTGCCAGCAGCTTAAGGGCGGCCGAGCAGTACTTC. This codes for CASSLRAAEQYF. J is TRBJ2-7 and V is TRBV11-2; D ambiguous. CDR3 length: 12 residues. Trimming removed 2 bases at V and 6 bases at J, with 8 bases between. Germline V CDR1 and CDR2: SGHAT, FQNNGV. The full variable domain, with the rest looked up from reference TRBV11-2 and TRBJ2-7, is EAGVAQSPRYKIIEKRQSVAFWCNPISGHATLYWYQQILGQGPKLLIQFQNNGVVDDSQLPKDRFSAERLKGVDSTLKIQPAKLEDSAVYLCASSLRAAEQYFGPGTRLTVT.